These 24 T cell receptor beta chains were sequenced from one sample in a study of T cells in Graves' hyperthyroidism and ophthalmopathy. Amplified TCR beta CDR3 regions came from RNA transcripts. The HTBI set primed first-round TCR CDR3 RT-PCR. TCRdb reprocessed the multiplex PCR reads via MiXCR and lists one record per CDR3 protein. Of hundreds of thousands of distinct CDR3 sequences listed, just under 20% are singletons. Specimen: blood. The receptors come from a man aged 40-49 years with Graves' ophthalmopathy.

This chain connects TRBV3-1 to TRBJ2-2; D not certain. The V gene lost 0 bases and the J gene lost 3 bases, with 14 bases spanning the gap. The CDR3 contains 17 residues. Germline V CDR1 and CDR2: LGHDT, YNNKEL (reference sequence). CDR3 loop: CASSQDLRIWDTGELFF. The CDR3 DNA reads TGTGCCAGCAGCCAAGATCTGAGGATCTGGGACACCGGGGAGCTGTTTTTT.

This clonotype was counted between two and nine times. In DNA form, the CDR3 reads TGTGCCAGCAGCCAAGATTTGCAGGGTCAGCCCCAGCATTTT. Protein: CASSQDLQGQPQHF. The rearrangement links TRBV3-1 to TRBJ1-5, with a tentative D call TRBD1 (5 bases). Trimming shortened V by 0 bases and J by 6 bases, and 9 bases separated the two germline ends. The CDR3 totals 14 residues. CDR1 and CDR2 from the germline V gene are LGHDT and YNNKEL (reference sequence).

CDR3 sequence reads: CASSLVAGAGGFYNEQFF. The DNA for the CDR3 is TGTGCCAGCAGCTTAGTAGCAGGAGCGGGGGGCTTCTACAATGAGCAGTTCTTC. This chain uses TRBV7-8 with TRBJ2-1; 9 bases are a match to TRBD2. This CDR3 has 18 amino acids. The V gene's germline CDR1 is SGHVS and CDR2 FQNEAQ. Trimming removed 1 base from V and 3 bases from J; junction bases left unmatched: 10. Full variable domain (outside the CDR3, taken from reference TRBV7-8 and TRBJ2-1): GAGVSQSPRYKVAKRGQDVALRCDPISGHVSLFWYQQALGQGPEFLTYFQNEAQLDKSGLPSDRFFAERPEGSVSTLKIQRTQQEDSAVYLCASSLVAGAGGFYNEQFFGPGTRLTVL.

This clonotype showed up just a few times. The chain couples TRBV4-3 to TRBJ2-3, with TRBD1 identical over 8 bases. CDR3 size: 19 residues. V lost 0 bases, J lost 2 bases, and 13 bases stayed unmatched. Germline CDR1 is LGHNA and CDR2 is YSLEER. CDR3 region: CASSQDEETGAHYTDTQYF. The DNA of the CDR3 is TGCGCCAGCAGCCAAGATGAAGAGACAGGGGCCCACTACACAGATACGCAGTATTTT.

At least ten counts were recorded for this clonotype. The chain couples TRBV2 to TRBJ1-1; D is perhaps TRBD1 (5 bases). This CDR3 has 14 residues. From germline, CDR1 is SNHLY and CDR2 FYNNEI. V lost 6 bases and J 5 bases, leaving 16 bases between the germline ends. The CDR3, as DNA: TGTGCCAGCAGGGGACGGGGTTGGAGAACTGAAGCTTTCTTT. It yields the protein CASRGRGWRTEAFF. Variable domain in full (rest from reference TRBV2 and TRBJ1-1): EPEVTQTPSHQVTQMGQEVILRCVPISNHLYFYWYRQILGQKVEFLVSFYNNEISEKSEIFDDQFSVERPDGSNFTLKIRSTKLEDSAMYFCASRGRGWRTEAFFGQGTRLTVV.

This clonotype was recorded a few times. The V call is TRBV5-1, the J call TRBJ2-5; 10 nucleotides line up with TRBD1. Germline V gene sequence: CDR1 SGHRS, CDR2 YFSETQ. V trimming: 4 bases; J trimming: 5 bases; junction bases outside the gene matches: 8. This CDR3 comprises 15 residues. The CDR3 sequence: CASSTGTGARETQYF. The CDR3 DNA is TGCGCCAGCAGCACCGGGACAGGGGCTAGGGAGACCCAGTACTTC.

This clonotype was counted a few times. This chain joins TRBV3-1 and TRBJ1-1; D call uncertain. CDR1 LGHDT and CDR2 YNNKEL come from the germline V gene (reference sequence). This CDR3 contains 15 residues. Trimming pared 1 base from V and 6 bases from J, leaving 15 bases between. The CDR3 loop is CASSQGREWASEAFF. CDR3 DNA sequence: TGTGCCAGCAGCCAAGGCCGGGAATGGGCATCTGAAGCTTTCTTT.

This clonotype has just a few counts. This chain links TRBV11-2 with TRBJ1-1, with TRBD1 as a possible D gene (6 bases). Between the trimmed V and J ends, which lost 3 bases and 0 bases, there was a span of 14 bases. Germline loops: CDR1 SGHAT, CDR2 FQNNGV. The CDR3 length is 16 residues. The CDR3 sequence is CASSFTPTGMNTEAFF. CDR3 nucleotides: TGTGCCAGCAGCTTCACCCCCACAGGGATGAACACTGAAGCTTTCTTT.

This clonotype appeared a few times. This chain joins TRBV5-6 and TRBJ2-7; D perhaps matches TRBD1 (7 bases). Germline CDR1 SGHDT, CDR2 YYEEEE. This CDR3 is built from 15 residues. Trimming shortened V by 4 bases and J by 5 bases, and 19 bases separated the two germline ends. The CDR3 spells CASSLQGQGGDEQYF. The CDR3 DNA reads TGTGCCAGCAGCCTTCAGGGGCAGGGGGGCGACGAGCAGTACTTC.

This clonotype has more than one count but fewer than ten. The chain couples TRBV4-2 to TRBJ2-5, with 8 nucleotides matching TRBD2. Germline trimming cut 1 base from V and 5 bases from J; bases unmatched to any gene: 9. Germline CDR1 LGHNA, CDR2 YNFKEQ. There are 16 residues in the CDR3. The chain's CDR3 is CASSQGQRGFGETQYF. Here the CDR3 DNA reads TGTGCCAGCAGCCAAGGGCAGCGGGGGTTCGGTGAGACCCAGTACTTC.

V gene TRBV24-1 combines with J gene TRBJ2-2, with D uncertain. V lost 7 bases, J lost 5 bases, and 7 bases lay in between. Germline V CDR1 and CDR2: KGHDR, SFDVKD. This CDR3 spans 12 amino acids. In DNA, the CDR3 is TGTGCCACCAGGACGCTGACCGGGGAGCTGTTTTTT. Translating it yields CATRTLTGELFF.

This clonotype was observed many times. The rearrangement joins TRBV20-1 to TRBJ2-1; 8 nucleotides align to TRBD2. Looked up from germline, CDR1 is DFQATT and CDR2 is SNEGSKA (reference sequence). The CDR3 length is 12 residues. V was pared by 2 bases and J by 10 bases, with 4 bases of the junction left unmatched. The CDR3: CSARSSGKEQFF. In DNA form, the CDR3 reads TGCAGTGCTAGAAGTAGCGGGAAAGAGCAGTTCTTC.

This clonotype was seen more than once but under ten times. As DNA, the CDR3 is TGTGCCAGCAAACTCGGGCCCCTTGCGGGCAATCAGCCCCAGCATTTT. Translated, it gives CASKLGPLAGNQPQHF. V is TRBV6-1 and J is TRBJ1-5; no reliable D call. Germline CDR1 is MNHNS and CDR2 is SASEGT. The CDR3 extends over 16 amino acids. V shed 7 bases and J shed 2 bases, with 18 bases lying between them.

J is TRBJ2-5 and V is TRBV7-8, with 9 bases matching TRBD2. Trimming removed 4 bases from V and 4 bases from J; junction bases left unmatched: 10. This CDR3 is 16 amino acids long. Germline CDR1 SGHVS, CDR2 FQNEAQ. CDR3 sequence (DNA): TGTGCCAGCAGCTCCCATCGTAGCGGGGGCCGAGAGACCCAGTACTTC. Protein product: CASSSHRSGGRETQYF.

The chain recombines TRBV5-8 with TRBJ1-5; D gene unclear. CDR1 is SGHTS, CDR2 YDEGEE, per germline. The CDR3 totals 17 residues. V was shortened by 0 bases and J by 3 bases, with 16 bases between the two germline ends. CDR3 sequence reads: CASSLGGGVWVNQPQHF. The CDR3 DNA reads as TGTGCCAGCAGCTTGGGTGGCGGGGTCTGGGTCAATCAGCCCCAGCATTTT.

This clonotype was counted a few times. The V call is TRBV4-2, the J call TRBJ2-7; TRBD2 matches at 11 bases. CDR3 length: 14 residues. Losses at the gene ends were 1 base for V and 8 bases for J; bases not matched to a gene: 4. The V gene's germline CDR1 is LGHNA and CDR2 YNFKEQ. The DNA for the CDR3 is TGTGCCAGCAGCCAAGGACTAGCGGGATTGAAGCAGTACTTC. Encoded protein: CASSQGLAGLKQYF.

This clonotype was seen a few times. The chain carries TRBV18 and TRBJ2-5; 9 bases match TRBD2. The length of the CDR3 is 16 residues. Trimming removed 1 base from V and 5 bases from J; junction bases left unmatched: 8. Germline values: CDR1 KGHSH, CDR2 LQKENI. DNA of the CDR3: TGTGCCAGCTCACCACGTGGTAGCGGGGGCCCGGAGACCCAGTACTTC. It is translated as CASSPRGSGGPETQYF.

This clonotype was seen ten or more times. The chain combines TRBV7-3 with TRBJ2-3, with 7 bases aligning to TRBD2. Germline loops: CDR1 SGHTA, CDR2 FQGTGA. The CDR3 runs to 16 residues. With 2 bases clipped from V and 0 bases from J, the junction kept 5 bases outside the gene matches. The CDR3 DNA follows: TGTGCCAGCAGCTTAGGGCTAGCGGAGAGCACAGATACGCAGTATTTT. Translated, it gives CASSLGLAESTDTQYF. Variable domain in full (rest from reference TRBV7-3 and TRBJ2-3): GAGVSQTPSNKVTEKGKYVELRCDPISGHTALYWYRQSLGQGPEFLIYFQGTGAADDSGLPNDRFFAVRPEGSVSTLKIQRTERGDSAVYLCASSLGLAESTDTQYFGPGTRLTVL.

The chain is built from TRBV3-2 and TRBJ2-3; the D segment call TRBD2 is taken from the table without a DNA check. TRBV3-2 is listed as a pseudogene. The CDR3 extends over 15 amino acids. The CDR3 region is CASSQTSGRTDTQYF. In DNA, the CDR3 is TGTGCCAGCAGCCAAACTAGCGGGAGGACAGATACGCAGTATTTT.

This chain joins TRBV19 and TRBJ2-3; D gene uncertain. V dropped 10 bases and J dropped 0 bases, with 17 bases sitting between them. Germline lookup yields CDR1 LNHDA and CDR2 SQIVND (reference sequence). The CDR3 loop spans 15 amino acids. DNA for the CDR3: TGTGCCATCAGTAGGTCAATCTTTAGCACAGATACGCAGTATTTT. Translation gives CAISRSIFSTDTQYF.

This clonotype was seen at least ten times. The genes are TRBV27 and TRBJ2-5; D tentatively fits TRBD1 or TRBD2 (5 bases each). Germline CDR1 MNHEY, CDR2 SMNVEV (reference sequence). The CDR3 runs 15 residues. Deletions cut 3 bases from V and 6 bases from J, with 17 bases between. DNA for the CDR3: TGTGCCAGCAGTTTGCGGTGGGACGAAAGGAAGACCCAGTACTTC. This codes for CASSLRWDERKTQYF.

This clonotype was picked up many times. The CDR3 coding sequence is TGTGCCTGGAGTGGGAGGGCCGGCAATCAGCCCCAGCATTTT. Amino acids: CAWSGRAGNQPQHF. This chain links TRBV30 with TRBJ1-5; D is unresolved. Germline CDR1 GTSNPN, CDR2 SVGIG (reference sequence). With 1 base removed from V and 2 bases from J, the gap between germline ends came to 9 bases. The CDR3 loop spans 14 amino acids.

This clonotype appeared many times. The CDR3 sequence is CASSLGGADYEQYF. The CDR3, as DNA: TGCGCCAGCAGCTTGGGGGGGGCTGATTACGAGCAGTACTTC. V usage is TRBV5-1 and J usage is TRBJ2-7; D is possibly TRBD1 or TRBD2 (6 bases each). Between the trimmed V and J ends, which lost 0 bases and 4 bases, there was a span of 11 bases. Germline V CDR1 and CDR2: SGHRS, YFSETQ. The CDR3 length is 14 residues.

V usage is TRBV12-3 or TRBV12-4 and J usage is TRBJ2-1; D may be TRBD1 or TRBD2 (5 bases each). V lost 5 bases and J lost 15, with 23 bases in between. This CDR3 has 14 residues. CDR3 sequence: CASSPGPIMNFRFF. CDR3 in DNA: TGTGCCAGCAGTCCGGGACCGATCATGAATTTTCGGTTCTTC.